This TCR beta chain originates from a study of T cells in severe cutaneous drug reactions. Turning to the study itself: Blister fluids or cells and PBMC were collected from patients in acute or recovery stage. Study-level findings and limits: In carbamazepine-induced Stevens-Johnson syndrome or toxic epidermal necrolysis, TRBV12-4 averaged approximately 30% in blister cells and 4.5% to 6.5% in PBMC. One public TCRbeta CDR3 appeared in all seven blister samples, averaging around 14%.

Comments on this clonotype: Its target is unknown.

The donors had carbamazepine-induced Stevens-Johnson syndrome or toxic epidermal necrolysis. Peripheral blood was from CBZ-SJS/TEN patients: a few Han Chinese, six or seven European. Libraries were made by iRepertoire multiplex PCR with TCR subtype-specific primers for bulk and single-cell sequencing. TCRdb re-called the multiplex PCR reads; one entry per CDR3 protein, DNA not given. Its listing shows approximately 1,200 distinct CDR3 sequences. The CDR3 extends over 15 amino acids. CDR1 is MNHEY and CDR2 is SVGAGI in the germline V gene. V is TRBV6-5 and J is TRBJ2-7; TCRdb lists TRBD1, though no DNA is available to test this call. This receptor was obtained from a human donor with a severe cutaneous adverse drug reaction. The sample taken for sequencing was PBMCs. The CDR3 spells CASSYSLGQGYEQYF.